This TCR beta chain appears in the sequencing data of a study of beta chain features in type 1 diabetes. Overall study context: Examination covered 107,917,701 sorted cells spanning all samples. General study results and limits: Moderate but significant shortening of TCRB CDR3s was recorded in all four CD4+ subsets from Type 1 diabetes patients.

V gave up 2 bases and J gave up 2 bases, with 11 bases separating them. Germline CDR1 and CDR2: SGHTA and FQGNSA. The CDR3 runs to 15 residues. Turning to this clone: Antigen unknown.

Expressed TCRB transcripts were sequenced because the entire RNA isolate underwent reverse transcription. Assay used: immunoSEQ multiplex PCR; TCRdb lists only in-frame clones, some missing. The data contain around 300,000 clones, 7.5% to 9.5% of them singletons. V gene TRBV7-2 combines with J gene TRBJ2-3; possibly TRBD2 for D (6 bases). Specimen: central memory CD4+ T cells from blood. This clonotype originated in a young woman in good health. The CDR3 DNA reads as TGTGCCAGCAGCTTATCCCCGGGAGTCACAGATACGCAGTATTTT. It translates to CASSLSPGVTDTQYF.